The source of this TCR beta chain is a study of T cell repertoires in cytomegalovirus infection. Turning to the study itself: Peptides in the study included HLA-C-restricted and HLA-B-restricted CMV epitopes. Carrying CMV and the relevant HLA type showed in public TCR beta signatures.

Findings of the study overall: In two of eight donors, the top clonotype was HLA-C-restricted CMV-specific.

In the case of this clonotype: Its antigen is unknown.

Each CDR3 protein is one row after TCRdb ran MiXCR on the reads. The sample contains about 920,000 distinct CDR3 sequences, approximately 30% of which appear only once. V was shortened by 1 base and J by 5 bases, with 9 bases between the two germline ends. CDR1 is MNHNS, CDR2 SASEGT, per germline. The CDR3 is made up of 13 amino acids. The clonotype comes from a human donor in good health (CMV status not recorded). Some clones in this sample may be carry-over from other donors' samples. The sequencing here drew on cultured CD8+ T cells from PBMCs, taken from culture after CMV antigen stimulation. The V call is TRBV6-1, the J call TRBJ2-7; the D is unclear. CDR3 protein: CASSEVGPDEQYV. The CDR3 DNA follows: TGTGCCAGCAGTGAAGTCGGGCCGGACGAGCAGTACGTC.